The text below deals with one T cell receptor (beta chain). Authors of the study amplified TCR beta CDR3 regions from RNA transcripts. The TCR CDR3 first-round RT-PCR relied on the HTBI primer set. TCRdb independently ran MiXCR on the multiplex PCR reads; one entry per CDR3 protein. The repertoire holds some 300,000 distinct CDR3 sequences, with around 19% as singletons. These data belong to a study of T cells in Graves' hyperthyroidism and ophthalmopathy. This CDR3 is built from 16 residues. From germline, CDR1 is SGHNT and CDR2 YYREEE (reference sequence). Trimming cost V 3 bases and J 4 bases; bases outside gene matches: 13.

The chain recombines TRBV5-4 with TRBJ2-7; 7 nucleotides align to TRBD2. The specimen was blood. This TCR came from a man over 45 with Graves' ophthalmopathy. CDR3 nucleotides: TGTGCCAGCAGCTCACCTAGCGGCCTCGCCATTTACGAGCAGTACTTC. This gives the protein CASSSPSGLAIYEQYF.